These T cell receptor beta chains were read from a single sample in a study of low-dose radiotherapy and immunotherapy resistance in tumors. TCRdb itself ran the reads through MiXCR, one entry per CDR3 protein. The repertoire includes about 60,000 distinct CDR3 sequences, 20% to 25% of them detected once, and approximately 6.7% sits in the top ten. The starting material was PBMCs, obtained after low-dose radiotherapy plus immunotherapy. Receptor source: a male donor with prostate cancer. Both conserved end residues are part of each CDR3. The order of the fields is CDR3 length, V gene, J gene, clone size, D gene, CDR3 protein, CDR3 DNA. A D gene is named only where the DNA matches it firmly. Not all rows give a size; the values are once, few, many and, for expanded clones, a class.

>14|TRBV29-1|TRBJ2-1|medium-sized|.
CSVVWQISYNEQFF
TGCAGCGTTGTTTGGCAGATCTCCTACAATGAGCAGTTCTTC
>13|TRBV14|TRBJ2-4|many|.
CASSQDRRGRQYF
TGTGCCAGCAGCCAAGATCGTAGGGGCCGGCAGTACTTC
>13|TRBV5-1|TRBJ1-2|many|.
CASSAGIDYGYTF
TGCGCCAGCAGCGCGGGGATCGACTATGGCTACACCTTC
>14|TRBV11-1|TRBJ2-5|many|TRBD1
CASSVDRGGETQYF
TGTGCCAGCAGCGTGGACAGGGGTGGAGAGACCCAGTACTTC
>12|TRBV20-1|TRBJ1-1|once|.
CSASRGLTEAFF
TGCAGTGCTAGTCGAGGGCTCACTGAAGCTTTCTTT
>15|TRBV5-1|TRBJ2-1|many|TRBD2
CASSLRGGGFNEQFF
TGCGCCAGCAGCCTACGGGGGGGCGGGTTTAATGAGCAGTTCTTC
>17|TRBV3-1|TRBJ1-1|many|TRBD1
CASSPKDRGPGNTEAFF
TGTGCCAGCAGCCCGAAGGACAGGGGGCCCGGGAACACTGAAGCTTTCTTT
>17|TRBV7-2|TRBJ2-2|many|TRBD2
CASSATPSGGNTGELFF
TGTGCCAGCAGCGCGACCCCTAGCGGGGGGAACACCGGGGAGCTGTTTTTT
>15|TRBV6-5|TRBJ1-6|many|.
CASRTPVAQNSPLHF
TGTGCCAGCAGAACCCCCGTGGCTCAGAATTCACCCCTCCACTTT
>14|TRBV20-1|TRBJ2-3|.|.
CSARDPGITDTQYF
TGCAGTGCTAGAGATCCGGGAATCACAGATACGCAGTATTTT
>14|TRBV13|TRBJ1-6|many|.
CASSHNDQSSPLHF
TGTGCCAGCAGCCACAACGATCAGAGTTCACCCCTCCACTTT
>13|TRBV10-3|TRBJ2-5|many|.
CAISGTGEETQYF
TGTGCCATCAGCGGGACTGGAGAAGAGACCCAGTACTTC
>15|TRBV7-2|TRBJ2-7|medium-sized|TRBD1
CASSARTGGSYEQYF
TGTGCCAGCAGCGCGCGGACAGGGGGATCCTACGAGCAGTACTTC
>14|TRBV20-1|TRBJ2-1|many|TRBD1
CSARGRQGHNEQFF
TGCAGTGCTAGAGGTCGACAGGGCCACAATGAGCAGTTCTTC
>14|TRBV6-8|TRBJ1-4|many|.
CASNDKGGREKLFF
TGTGCCAGCAACGACAAGGGAGGGAGGGAAAAACTGTTTTTT
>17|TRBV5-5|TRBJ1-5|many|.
CASSPISAFYSNQPQHF
TGTGCCAGCAGTCCCATATCAGCCTTCTATAGCAATCAGCCCCAGCATTTT
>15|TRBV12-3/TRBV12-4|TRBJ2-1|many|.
CASSQTSGFYNEQFF
TGTGCCAGCAGTCAGACCAGCGGCTTCTACAATGAGCAGTTCTTC
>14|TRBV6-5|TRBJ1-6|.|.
CASRGDLERSPLHF
TGTGCCAGCAGGGGGGACCTAGAGAGGTCACCCCTCCACTTT
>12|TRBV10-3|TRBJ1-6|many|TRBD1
CVTRDSNSPLHF
TGTGTAACACGGGACAGTAATTCACCCCTCCACTTT
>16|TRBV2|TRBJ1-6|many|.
CASRGTGGTLNSPLHF
TGTGCCAGCAGAGGTACCGGGGGAACATTAAATTCACCCCTCCACTTT
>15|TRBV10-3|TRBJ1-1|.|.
CAIRSEAPMNTEAFF
TGTGCCATCAGGTCGGAGGCCCCGATGAACACTGAAGCTTTCTTT
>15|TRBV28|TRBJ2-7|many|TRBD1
CASSPDRARSYEQYF
TGTGCCAGCAGCCCTGACAGGGCTCGCTCCTACGAGCAGTACTTC
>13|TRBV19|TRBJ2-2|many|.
CASSTRDTGELFF
TGTGCCAGTAGCACTAGAGACACCGGGGAGCTGTTTTTT